This entry describes one T cell receptor (beta chain). The CDR3 covers 15 residues. The V gene's germline CDR1 is SGHVS and CDR2 FQNEAQ. V was pared by 5 bases and J by 5 bases, with 18 bases between. The entry originates in a study of blood T cell repertoires in COVID-19. Cohort 3 donors counted as recovered after two negative PCRs, clearance, or resolved symptoms. Profiling relied on immunoSEQ multiplex PCR, and the TCRdb table lists in-frame clones only, not all of them. Of more than 150,000 clones detected, about four fifths appear once; the ten largest clones hold 10% to 15%. The sequencing sample was made of PBMCs or T cells enriched from blood (not recorded which). This receptor was identified in a man aged 35-49 years who had recovered from COVID-19. The V call is TRBV7-8, the J call TRBJ1-2; D perhaps matches TRBD1 (5 bases). The CDR3 region is CASSPTQGGEYGYTF. In DNA form, the CDR3 reads TGTGCCAGCAGCCCCACCCAAGGAGGGGAATATGGCTACACCTTC.